Listed below are T cell receptor beta chains from one sample, sequenced in a study of blood T cell repertoires in COVID-19. Libraries were prepared by immunoSEQ multiplex PCR; TCRdb keeps only in-frame clonotypes and omits some of them. The data contain some 170,000 clones, around 90% of them singletons. The sequenced material came from peripheral blood. All receptors derive from a woman in her sixties who had recovered from COVID-19. The CDR3 runs from the conserved cysteine through the conserved F or W. A D gene is named only where the DNA matches it firmly. Clone size appears in some rows only: once, few, many, or a class for an expanded clone.

size	D	V	J	CDR3	DNA
.	TRBD2	TRBV2	TRBJ2-7	CASSTQRGSLEQYF	TGTGCCAGCAGTACCCAGCGGGGGTCCCTCGAGCAGTACTTC
.	TRBD1	TRBV18	TRBJ2-1	CASSPNEDRGFYNEQFF	TGTGCCAGCTCACCAAACGAGGACAGGGGGTTCTACAATGAGCAGTTCTTC
.	TRBD1	TRBV9	TRBJ2-2	CASSVGQGADTGELFF	TGTGCCAGCAGCGTCGGACAGGGGGCGGACACCGGGGAGCTGTTTTTT
few	.	TRBV28	TRBJ2-6	CASSPGSWYPSGANVLTF	TGTGCCAGCAGTCCCGGGAGCTGGTATCCCTCTGGGGCCAACGTCCTGACTTTC
.	.	TRBV28	TRBJ2-7	CASSLGGGEQYF	TGTGCCAGCAGTTTAGGTGGGGGGGAGCAGTACTTC
.	TRBD1	TRBV2	TRBJ1-4	CASSQGQGNEKLFF	TGTGCCAGCAGTCAGGGACAGGGGAATGAAAAACTGTTTTTT
.	TRBD1	TRBV25-1	TRBJ1-2	CASSEWDRANYGYTF	TGTGCCAGCAGTGAATGGGACAGAGCTAACTATGGCTACACCTTC
.	.	TRBV28	TRBJ1-6	CASSFRTVFHF	TGTGCCAGCAGTTTCCGGACAGTTTTCCACTTT
.	TRBD1	TRBV5-5	TRBJ2-2	CASSLARTGGVTGELFF	TGTGCCAGCAGCTTGGCCAGGACAGGGGGCGTCACCGGGGAGCTGTTTTTT
.	.	TRBV6-5	TRBJ2-3	CASRGRATDTQYF	TGTGCCAGCAGGGGCAGGGCGACAGATACGCAGTATTTT
.	.	TRBV3-1/TRBV3-2	TRBJ1-2	CASSQAGTLGRGYTF	TGTGCCAGCAGCCAAGCCGGGACATTAGGACGTGGCTACACCTTC
once	.	TRBV6-5	TRBJ1-1	CASSSAGAEAFF	TGTGCCAGCAGTTCCGCGGGGGCTGAAGCTTTCTTT
once	TRBD1	TRBV5-6	TRBJ1-1	CASSLEVRTGDTEAFF	TGTGCCAGCAGCTTGGAGGTCCGGACAGGAGACACTGAAGCTTTCTTT
.	TRBD1	TRBV11-2	TRBJ1-2	CASSLTGVGYTF	TGTGCCAGCAGCCTAACAGGGGTCGGTTACACCTTC
.	TRBD1	TRBV5-1	TRBJ2-1	CASSLGQGAGHNEQFF	TGCGCCAGCAGCTTGGGACAGGGGGCAGGCCACAATGAGCAGTTCTTC
.	TRBD1	TRBV7-2	TRBJ2-4	CASSPPGTVKNIQYF	TGTGCCAGCAGCCCCCCCGGGACAGTAAAAAACATTCAGTACTTC
.	.	TRBV5-1	TRBJ2-5	CASSLFLAAQETQYF	TGCGCCAGCAGCTTGTTTTTGGCAGCGCAAGAGACCCAGTACTTC
.	.	TRBV18	TRBJ2-5	CASSPGTQETQYF	TGTGCCAGCTCACCGGGCACTCAAGAGACCCAGTACTTC
.	.	TRBV7-6	TRBJ1-2	CASSLGGGTNYGYTF	TGTGCCAGCAGCCTAGGAGGAGGGACCAACTATGGCTACACCTTC
.	TRBD1	TRBV5-1	TRBJ2-5	CASSLDTGAQETQYF	TGCGCCAGCAGCTTGGATACAGGGGCTCAAGAGACCCAGTACTTC
.	TRBD1	TRBV27	TRBJ1-2	CASSSERQGNYGYTF	TGTGCCAGCAGTTCTGAGCGACAGGGTAACTATGGCTACACCTTC
few	.	TRBV19	TRBJ1-1	CASSPGVGTEAFF	TGTGCCAGTAGTCCGGGAGTGGGCACTGAAGCTTTCTTT
.	.	TRBV28	TRBJ1-1	CASSSRYPEAFF	TGTGCCAGCAGTTCCCGGTATCCTGAAGCTTTCTTT
.	TRBD2	TRBV4-2	TRBJ2-1	CASSQVLAGGSYNEQFF	TGTGCCAGCAGCCAAGTTCTAGCGGGGGGCTCCTACAATGAGCAGTTCTTC
.	TRBD1	TRBV6-5	TRBJ1-2	CASSYADRRDGYTF	TGTGCCAGCAGTTACGCGGACAGGAGGGATGGCTACACCTTC
.	TRBD1	TRBV11-2	TRBJ2-5	CASSRRTGQYF	TGTGCCAGCAGCCGCCGGACAGGGCAGTACTTC
once	TRBD2	TRBV11-2	TRBJ2-3	CASRLRAGGTDTQYF	TGTGCCAGCAGGCTTAGAGCGGGGGGCACAGATACGCAGTATTTT
.	.	TRBV10-3	TRBJ1-2	CAISMDSLSGYTF	TGTGCCATCAGTATGGACAGTCTATCTGGCTACACCTTC
.	TRBD1	TRBV7-3	TRBJ2-3	CASSASQGDTQYF	TGTGCCAGCAGCGCATCACAGGGGGATACGCAGTATTTT
.	.	TRBV6-1	TRBJ2-3	CASSEAFQSTDTQYF	TGTGCCAGCAGTGAAGCGTTTCAGTCCACAGATACGCAGTATTTT
.	TRBD2	TRBV5-4	TRBJ2-5	CASSTPTSGLETQYF	TGTGCCAGCAGCACCCCGACTAGCGGACTAGAGACCCAGTACTTC
.	TRBD2	TRBV2	TRBJ2-5	CASRLAGVETQYF	TGTGCCAGCAGGCTAGCGGGGGTCGAGACCCAGTACTTC
.	TRBD1	TRBV7-9	TRBJ1-2	CASSSWDRGGNGYTF	TGTGCCAGCAGCTCTTGGGACAGGGGAGGTAATGGCTACACCTTC
.	.	TRBV5-5	TRBJ1-6	CASSLVALGDSPLHF	TGTGCCAGCAGCTTGGTAGCACTCGGGGATTCACCCCTCCACTTT
.	.	TRBV11-2	TRBJ1-3	CASRLQASGNTIYF	TGTGCCAGCAGGTTACAGGCTTCTGGAAACACCATATATTTT